This TCR beta chain was recovered during a study of control samples from healthy donors and cancer patients (TCRdb year 2020). The library relied on the immunoSEQ multiplex PCR assay. TCRdb re-hosts the immuneACCESS table, in-frame sequences only. Its copies lack some clones; in the studies checked, an unresolved V gene accounts for under half of them, and the cause for the rest is not known. Across this sample there are approximately 90,000 clones, with around 86% seen only once. The top ten hold around 21% of the sample. In regard to this clone: Its antigen has not been determined. Base-call qualities are not available, and no considerably larger clone is one nucleotide away.

The sequenced material came from blood. The TCR was taken from a man aged 30 to 39 in good health.

The CDR3 protein is CASSIGRSGRNYGYTF. The base sequence is TGTGCCAGTAGTATAGGGCGCAGTGGGAGGAACTATGGCTACACCTTC. The rearrangement joined TRBV19 to TRBJ1-2; the D gene lacks a confident call. According to the germline V gene (reference sequence), CDR1 reads LNHDA and CDR2 reads SQIVND. V lost 1 base and J lost 2 bases; the stretch between them is 14 bases long. From the cysteine up to the phenylalanine, the CDR3 has a length of 16 residues. The sequence is cut down to CDR3 DNA, 48 bases in frame from base 1.